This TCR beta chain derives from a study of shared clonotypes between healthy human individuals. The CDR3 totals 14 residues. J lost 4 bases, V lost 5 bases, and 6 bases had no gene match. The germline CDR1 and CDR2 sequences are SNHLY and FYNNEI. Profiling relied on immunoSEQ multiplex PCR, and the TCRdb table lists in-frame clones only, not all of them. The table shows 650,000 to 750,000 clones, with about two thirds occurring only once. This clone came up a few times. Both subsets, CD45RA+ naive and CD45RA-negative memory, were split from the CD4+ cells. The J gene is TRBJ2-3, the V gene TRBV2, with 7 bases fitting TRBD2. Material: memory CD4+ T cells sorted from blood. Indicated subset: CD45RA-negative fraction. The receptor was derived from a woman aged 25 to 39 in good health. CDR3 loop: CASSREATPDTQYF. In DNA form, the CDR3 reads TGTGCCAGCAGTCGGGAGGCGACGCCAGATACGCAGTATTTT.